Following are 23 T cell receptor beta chains from one sample sequenced in a study of T cells in Graves' hyperthyroidism and ophthalmopathy. Researchers took RNA transcripts and amplified the TCR beta CDR3 regions from them. The study used the HTBI primer set for a first-round RT-PCR of the TCR CDR3. TCRdb fed the multiplex PCR reads into MiXCR, producing one record per CDR3 protein. The sample shows under 450,000 distinct CDR3 sequences, 15% to 17% of them seen only once. The source material was blood. These receptors were collected from a young woman with Graves' hyperthyroidism.

V gene TRBV30 combines with J gene TRBJ2-2, with D possibly matching TRBD2 (6 bases). Germline CDR1 GTSNPN, CDR2 SVGIG (reference sequence). The CDR3 covers 13 residues. V lost 2 bases and J 7 bases, leaving 11 bases between the germline ends. The CDR3 DNA follows: TGTGCCTGGAGTTCGACTAGTGGCGGGGAGCTGTTTTTT. This encodes CAWSSTSGGELFF. The complete variable domain, with remaining parts taken from reference TRBV30 and TRBJ2-2, reads SQTIHQWPATLVQPVGSPLSLECTVEGTSNPNLYWYRQAAGRGLQLLFYSVGIGQISSEVPQNLSASRPQDRQFILSSKKLLLSDSGFYLCAWSSTSGGELFFGEGSRLTVL.

With regard to this clonotype: An end of the junction does not agree with germline; a read error may underlie this. This chain connects TRBV5-1 to TRBJ2-3, with TRBD2 matching over 12 bases. The CDR3 consists of 17 residues. Germline CDR1 reads SGHRS; CDR2 reads YFSETQ. The CDR3 here is CASRPGTSGPYTDTQYF. The CDR3, as DNA: TGTGCCAGCCGCCCCGGGACTAGCGGGCCTTACACAGATACGCAGTATTTT.

There are many counts of this clonotype. The genes are TRBV7-2 and TRBJ2-1, with a weak D call TRBD2 (6 bases). Per germline, CDR1 SGHTA and CDR2 FQGNSA. The CDR3 sequence is 19 residues long. Trimming cost V 1 base and J 1 base, with 20 bases left between them. Here the CDR3 reads CASSLGAGRSDASYNEQFF. In DNA form, the CDR3 reads TGTGCCAGCAGCTTAGGGGCGGGGCGGTCCGATGCTTCCTACAATGAGCAGTTCTTC.

This clonotype has ten or more counts. The chain recombines TRBV28 with TRBJ1-5; TRBD1 matches 8 bases. The CDR3 extends over 16 amino acids. The J segment lost 5 bases and the V segment lost 3 bases, leaving 9 bases of the junction unmatched. The germline V gene has CDR1 MDHEN and CDR2 SYDVKM. The CDR3 reads CASSFQGHRGDQPQHF. In DNA, the CDR3 is TGTGCCAGCAGTTTCCAAGGTCACAGGGGGGATCAGCCCCAGCATTTT.

At least ten counts were recorded for this clonotype. The chain links TRBV7-3 to TRBJ1-2, with D possibly matching TRBD1 (6 bases). Trimming stripped 1 base from V and 4 bases from J, with 10 bases between. Germline V gene data show CDR1 as SGHTA and CDR2 as FQGTGA. CDR3 length equals 14 residues. This CDR3 reads CASSLNRDLYGYTF. The CDR3 DNA follows: TGTGCCAGCAGCTTAAACAGGGATCTCTATGGCTACACCTTC.

At least ten counts were recorded for this clonotype. The J gene is TRBJ2-1, the V gene TRBV27; D remains ambiguous. The V gene's germline CDR1 is MNHEY and CDR2 SMNVEV (reference sequence). Trimming took 2 bases from V and 1 from J, leaving 6 bases between them. The CDR3 sequence is 14 residues long. CDR3: CASSLMSSYNEQFF. The CDR3, as DNA: TGTGCCAGCAGTTTAATGAGTTCCTACAATGAGCAGTTCTTC.

This clonotype was detected a few times. The chain carries TRBV5-1 and TRBJ1-1; no definite D call. Germline CDR1 and CDR2: SGHRS and YFSETQ. The CDR3 totals 13 residues. V shed 5 bases and J shed 1 base, with 9 bases lying between them. The CDR3 is CASRSSPNTEAFF. The CDR3 DNA follows: TGCGCCAGCAGGAGCTCCCCGAACACTGAAGCTTTCTTT.

The chain links TRBV7-9 to TRBJ1-6, with TRBD1 matching over 9 bases. Germline V gene lookup returns CDR1 SEHNR and CDR2 FQNEAQ (reference sequence). The CDR3 loop spans 15 amino acids. V gave up 3 bases and J gave up 14 bases; unmatched junction bases: 11. The CDR3: CASSFGGTGSETLHF. The CDR3 DNA is TGTGCCAGCAGCTTTGGGGGGACAGGGTCGGAGACCCTCCACTTT.

A word on this clonotype: This could be a read error, since a much larger clone is one nucleotide away. V gene TRBV7-6 combines with J gene TRBJ2-7, with D possibly being TRBD2 (5 bases). With 7 bases removed from V and 7 bases from J, the gap between germline ends came to 20 bases. The CDR3 sequence is 14 residues long. Germline V gene sequence: CDR1 SGHVS, CDR2 FNYEAQ. The CDR3 bases are TGTGCCAGCAACCCGGGATTGAACAAGCGGGAGCAGTACTTC. This translates into CASNPGLNKREQYF. Complete variable domain (other parts from reference TRBV7-6 and TRBJ2-7): GAGVSQSPRYKVTKRGQDVALRCDPISGHVSLYWYRQALGQGPEFLTYFNYEAQQDKSGLPNDRFSAERPEGSISTLTIQRTEQRDSAMYRCASNPGLNKREQYFGPGTRLTVT.

This clonotype was seen ten or more times. The V and J genes are TRBV6-1 and TRBJ2-7, with 8 bases fitting TRBD2. This CDR3 is 15 amino acids long. The ends lost 10 bases at V and 4 bases at J; junction bases unmatched: 15. The V gene's germline CDR1 is MNHNS and CDR2 SASEGT. The CDR3 DNA reads TGTGCCACCCTGCCCCTAACGGGAGGGAGGTACGAGCAGTACTTC. This encodes CATLPLTGGRYEQYF.

J is TRBJ2-7 and V is TRBV11-3, with D possibly TRBD2 on 6 matching bases. CDR3 length equals 14 residues. V was clipped by 5 bases and J by 6 bases, with 17 bases between them. The V gene's germline CDR1 is SGHNT and CDR2 YENEEA. The CDR3 DNA sequence: TGTGCCAGCAGCGGGCGGGGCAGGGAGTCCGAGCAGTACTTC. Protein product: CASSGRGRESEQYF.

The V call is TRBV12-3 or TRBV12-4, the J call TRBJ2-7, with 15 bases fitting TRBD2. The V segment lost 6 bases and the J segment 7 bases; nucleotides outside the gene matches: 4. CDR3 size: 14 residues. The CDR3 reads CASSSGLAGGEQYF. For the CDR3, the DNA is TGTGCCAGCAGCTCAGGACTAGCGGGAGGGGAGCAGTACTTC.

A remark on this clonotype: Being one base from a much bigger clone, this may be a read error. The chain joins TRBV20-1 to TRBJ1-6, with TRBD1 matching 7 bases. CDR1 is DFQATT and CDR2 is SNEGSKA in the germline V gene (reference sequence). The length of the CDR3 is 15 residues. CDR3 in DNA: TGCCGTGCTAGAGTGGGGGACAGAATGAATTCACCCCTCCACTTT. Translating it yields CRARVGDRMNSPLHF.

The rearrangement joins TRBV13 to TRBJ1-6, with D perhaps TRBD1 (5 bases). The CDR3 runs 16 residues. Between the trimmed V and J ends, which lost 3 bases and 4 bases, there was a span of 13 bases. Germline V lookup: CDR1 PRHDT, CDR2 FYEKMQ (reference sequence). The CDR3 reads CASSFAPRGYNSPLHF. The DNA for the CDR3 is TGTGCCAGCAGCTTTGCCCCCCGGGGGTATAATTCACCCCTCCACTTT. The full variable domain, in which reference TRBV13 and TRBJ1-6 provide the parts outside the CDR3, is AAGVIQSPRHLIKEKRETATLKCYPIPRHDTVYWYQQGPGQDPQFLISFYEKMQSDKGSIPDRFSAQQFSDYHSELNMSSLELGDSALYFCASSFAPRGYNSPLHFGNGTRLTVT.

The chain joins TRBV6-6 to TRBJ1-2; D not certain. V was trimmed by 6 bases and J by 5 bases, leaving 13 bases between them. The CDR3 is 13 residues long. Germline assignment: CDR1 MNHNY and CDR2 SVGAGI (reference sequence). The chain's CDR3 is CASRLLSTYGYTF. The CDR3 DNA sequence: TGTGCCAGCAGGTTACTCAGCACTTATGGCTACACCTTC.

There are a few counts of this clonotype. The chain recombines TRBV4-2 with TRBJ2-5; TRBD2 aligns across 8 bases. The V gene end was trimmed by 2 bases and the J gene end by 2 bases; junction bases not matched to a gene: 7. The V gene's germline CDR1 is LGHNA and CDR2 YNFKEQ. This CDR3 has 16 amino acids. As DNA, the CDR3 is TGTGCCAGCAGCCAAAGTTCGGGGGGGGGACAAGAGACCCAGTACTTC. Its translation: CASSQSSGGGQETQYF.

This chain links TRBV14 with TRBJ2-1, with TRBD2 matching over 8 bases. Trimming at V came to 2 bases and at J to 2 bases, leaving 5 bases not matched to a gene. In germline, CDR1 is SGHDN, CDR2 FVKESK. The CDR3 covers 16 residues. CDR3 residues: CASSQRPGLAYNEQFF. CDR3 nucleotide sequence: TGTGCCAGCAGCCAACGACCGGGACTAGCCTACAATGAGCAGTTCTTC.

This clonotype has ten or more counts. V gene TRBV5-1 combines with J gene TRBJ1-6; D is ambiguous. V was clipped by 1 base and J by 5 bases, with 7 bases between them. This CDR3 has 14 residues. Germline V CDR1 and CDR2: SGHRS, YFSETQ. The CDR3 DNA reads as TGCGCCAGCAGCTTGATGGATAATAATTCACCCCTCCACTTT. This codes for CASSLMDNNSPLHF. Full variable domain (rest looked up from reference TRBV5-1 and TRBJ1-6): KAGVTQTPRYLIKTRGQQVTLSCSPISGHRSVSWYQQTPGQGLQFLFEYFSETQRNKGNFPGRFSGRQFSNSRSEMNVSTLELGDSALYLCASSLMDNNSPLHFGNGTRLTVT.

This clonotype was detected ten times or more. This sequence joins TRBV6-5 and TRBJ2-3; 7 bases map to TRBD2. V trimming: 0 bases; J trimming: 2 bases; junction bases outside the gene matches: 5. Germline CDR1 and CDR2: MNHEY and SVGAGI. CDR3 length: 16 amino acids. For the CDR3, the DNA is TGTGCCAGCAGTTACTCGACAGCGGGAATCACAGATACGCAGTATTTT. Its protein product is CASSYSTAGITDTQYF.

This clonotype has ten or more counts. The chain is built from TRBV15 and TRBJ2-3, with TRBD2 matching over 7 bases. The CDR3 sequence is 14 residues long. V dropped 5 bases and J dropped 5; count of bases not matched to a gene: 7. CDR1 is LNHNV, CDR2 YYDKDF, per germline (reference sequence). CDR3 sequence (DNA): TGTGCCACCAGCCAGCGGGGCGCCAGAGATACGCAGTATTTT. Translated, it gives CATSQRGARDTQYF. Full variable domain (outside the CDR3, taken from reference TRBV15 and TRBJ2-3): DAMVIQNPRYQVTQFGKPVTLSCSQTLNHNVMYWYQQKSSQAPKLLFHYYDKDFNNEADTPDNFQSRRPNTSFCFLDIRSPGLGDTAMYLCATSQRGARDTQYFGPGTRLTVL.

This clonotype was observed at least ten times. The rearrangement joins TRBV20-1 to TRBJ2-1; 7 nucleotides match TRBD2. The CDR3 is 14 amino acids. The germline V gene encodes CDR1 DFQATT and CDR2 SNEGSKA (reference sequence). Losses at the gene ends were 1 base for V and 7 bases for J; bases not matched to a gene: 7. The CDR3 DNA reads TGCAGTGCTAGAGGGCCGGGGGGTGGGAATGAGCAGTTCTTC. Translation: CSARGPGGGNEQFF.

Ten or more counts support this clonotype. The chain employs TRBV5-1 and TRBJ2-1; D is possibly TRBD2 (7 bases). The germline V and J ends were trimmed by 4 bases and 4 bases, with 15 bases remaining between them. Germline V gene data show CDR1 as SGHRS and CDR2 as YFSETQ. The CDR3 consists of 15 residues. The CDR3 DNA follows: TGCGCCAGCAGCCCTGGGGGGGGGCCGTACAATGAGCAGTTCTTC. Translating it yields CASSPGGGPYNEQFF.

The sample holds many counts of this clonotype. This rearrangement joins TRBV7-9 to TRBJ2-1; tentative D call: TRBD2 (6 bases). Germline-derived CDR1 and CDR2 are SEHNR and FQNEAQ (reference sequence). Trimming removed 6 bases from V and 6 bases from J, with 18 bases in between. The CDR3 is 15 residues long. The CDR3 DNA follows: TGTGCCAGCAGACTCGTGGGGGGTCCGGGCAATGAGCAGTTCTTC. Translated: CASRLVGGPGNEQFF.